This T cell receptor beta chain was found in a study of blood T cell repertoires in COVID-19. Study at large: The United States, Italy and Spain were the sources of the acute and convalescent COVID-19 samples. The analysed material was cDNA or gDNA that came from T cells, B-cell-depleted T cells, or PBMCs.

Under the authors' procedure: Counts of nucleated cells, estimated from reference gene primer amplification, were obtained. TCRdb's table, derived via immunoSEQ multiplex PCR, lists solely in-frame clones and lacks some. V, J and clone size are taken as reported in that table, and D and trimming were inferred from the DNA itself. The sample holds under 200,000 clones, approximately 81% seen once. V was cut by 8 bases and J by 2 bases, with 12 bases left in between. The CDR3 consists of 13 residues. Germline values: CDR1 SGHVS, CDR2 FNYEAQ. The chain couples TRBV7-6 to TRBJ1-2; a weak D match, TRBD1 (5 bases). This sequence was found in a woman aged 50 to 65 with COVID-19, enrolled during active disease. The sample consisted of peripheral blood. CDR3 sequence: CASRRDQNYGYTF. In DNA form, the CDR3 reads TGTGCCAGCCGGCGGGACCAAAACTATGGCTACACCTTC.